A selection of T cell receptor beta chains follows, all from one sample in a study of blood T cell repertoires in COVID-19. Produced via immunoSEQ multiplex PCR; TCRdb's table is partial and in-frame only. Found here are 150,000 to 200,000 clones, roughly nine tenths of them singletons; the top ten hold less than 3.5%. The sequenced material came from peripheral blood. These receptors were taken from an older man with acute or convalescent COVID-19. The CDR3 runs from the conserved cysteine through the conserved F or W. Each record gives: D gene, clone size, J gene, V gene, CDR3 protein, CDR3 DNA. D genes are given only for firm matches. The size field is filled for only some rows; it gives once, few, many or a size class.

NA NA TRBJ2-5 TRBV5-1 CASSPETVGETQYF TGCGCCAGCAGCCCAGAGACAGTAGGAGAGACCCAGTACTTC
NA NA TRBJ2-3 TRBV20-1 CSASGLSTDTQYF TGCAGTGCTAGTGGACTAAGCACAGATACGCAGTATTTT
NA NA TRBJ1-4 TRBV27 CASSLHGRFNEKLFF TGTGCCAGCAGTTTACATGGGAGGTTTAATGAAAAACTGTTTTTT
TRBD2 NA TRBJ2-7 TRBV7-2 CASSAVAGDQGQYF TGTGCCAGCAGCGCCGTAGCGGGGGATCAGGGGCAGTACTTC
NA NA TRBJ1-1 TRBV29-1 CSVESSGFLEAFF TGCAGCGTTGAAAGCTCGGGATTTCTCGAAGCTTTCTTT
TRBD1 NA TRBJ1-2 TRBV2 CASHWDRSDYGYTF TGTGCCAGCCACTGGGACAGGTCGGACTATGGCTACACCTTC
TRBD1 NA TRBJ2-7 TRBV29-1 CSVNRDRSYEQYF TGCAGCGTCAACCGGGACAGGTCCTACGAGCAGTACTTC
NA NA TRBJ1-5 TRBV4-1 CASSQDAQLMPQHF TGCGCCAGCAGCCAAGATGCTCAGTTAATGCCCCAGCATTTT
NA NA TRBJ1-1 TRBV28 CASTFRTGVNTEAFF TGTGCCAGCACTTTTAGAACAGGCGTGAACACTGAAGCTTTCTTT
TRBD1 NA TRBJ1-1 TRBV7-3 CASSFSGGTTEAFF TGTGCCAGCAGCTTCTCAGGGGGGACGACTGAAGCTTTCTTT
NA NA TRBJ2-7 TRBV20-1 CSASDSYYEQYF TGCAGTGCTAGTGACAGTTACTACGAGCAGTACTTC
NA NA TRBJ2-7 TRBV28 CASRPWGLNRSYEQYF TGTGCCAGCAGGCCTTGGGGCCTTAACCGTTCCTACGAGCAGTACTTC
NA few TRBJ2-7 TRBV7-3 CASRAGYEQYF TGTGCCAGCAGGGCAGGGTACGAGCAGTACTTC
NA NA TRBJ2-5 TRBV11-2 CASSSKIASTETQYF TGTGCCAGCAGCTCAAAGATAGCAAGTACCGAGACCCAGTACTTC
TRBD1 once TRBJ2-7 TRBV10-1 CASSEYADRGSYEQYF TGCGCCAGCAGTGAGTACGCGGACAGGGGGTCTTACGAGCAGTACTTC
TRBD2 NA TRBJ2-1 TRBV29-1 CSVGPGGGVLSYNEQFF TGCAGCGTTGGACCCGGGGGAGGGGTCCTCTCCTACAATGAGCAGTTCTTC
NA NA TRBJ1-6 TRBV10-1 CASSAGSGNSPLHF TGCGCCAGCAGTGCAGGGAGCGGGAATTCACCCCTCCACTTT
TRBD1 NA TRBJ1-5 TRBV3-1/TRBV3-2 CASSQAGGDQPQHF TGTGCCAGCAGCCAAGCAGGGGGCGATCAGCCCCAGCATTTT
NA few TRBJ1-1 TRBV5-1 CASSLEEGGTEAFF TGCGCCAGCAGCTTGGAGGAGGGAGGGACTGAAGCTTTCTTT
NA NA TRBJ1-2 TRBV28 CASSLVMGLGYTF TGTGCCAGCAGTCTCGTTATGGGGCTAGGCTACACCTTC
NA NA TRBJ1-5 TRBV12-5 CASARGFQIGQPQHF TGTGCTAGTGCTAGGGGGTTTCAGATAGGTCAGCCCCAGCATTTT
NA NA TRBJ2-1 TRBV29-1 CSVDRTARNEQFF TGCAGCGTTGACAGGACTGCAAGAAATGAGCAGTTCTTC
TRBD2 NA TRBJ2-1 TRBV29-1 CSVAPSGGWGGNEQFF TGCAGCGTGGCCCCTAGCGGGGGCTGGGGGGGCAATGAGCAGTTCTTC
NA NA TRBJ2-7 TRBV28 CASSFGAAYEQYF TGTGCCAGCAGTTTTGGGGCAGCCTACGAGCAGTACTTC
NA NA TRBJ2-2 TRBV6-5 CASSYRGPGELFF TGTGCCAGCAGTTACCGGGGTCCCGGGGAGCTGTTTTTT
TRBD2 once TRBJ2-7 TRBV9 CASSVEAGGLEQYF TGTGCCAGCAGCGTAGAGGCGGGAGGGCTCGAGCAGTACTTC
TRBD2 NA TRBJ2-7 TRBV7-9 CASSRSGRLDEQYF TGTGCCAGCAGCCGTAGCGGGAGGCTCGACGAGCAGTACTTC
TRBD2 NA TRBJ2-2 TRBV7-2 CASSDTSGGELFF TGTGCCAGCAGCGACACTAGCGGCGGGGAGCTGTTTTTT
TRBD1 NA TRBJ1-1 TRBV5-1 CASSADRGPEAFF TGCGCCAGCAGCGCGGATAGGGGGCCAGAAGCTTTCTTT
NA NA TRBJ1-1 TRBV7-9 CASRSTSKNTEAFF TGTGCCAGCAGATCAACATCGAAGAACACTGAAGCTTTCTTT
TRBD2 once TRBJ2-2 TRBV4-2 CASSHGLAGGGAGELFF TGTGCCAGCAGCCACGGACTAGCGGGGGGCGGCGCCGGGGAGCTGTTTTTT
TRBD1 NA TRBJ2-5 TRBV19 CASSDRESPLQETQYF TGTGCCAGTAGTGACAGGGAGTCCCCTCTCCAAGAGACCCAGTACTTC
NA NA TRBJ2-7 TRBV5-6 CASSFVRGSYEQYF TGTGCCAGCAGCTTTGTCCGGGGGTCCTACGAGCAGTACTTC
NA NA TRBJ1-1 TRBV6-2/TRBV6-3 CASSSRGVTEAFF TGTGCCAGCAGTTCACGCGGTGTTACTGAAGCTTTCTTT
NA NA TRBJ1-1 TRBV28 CASSEGGTEAFF TGTGCCAGCAGTGAGGGTGGCACTGAAGCTTTCTTT
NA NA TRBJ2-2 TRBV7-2 CASSFRTVVFSGELFF TGTGCCAGCAGCTTCCGGACAGTTGTATTCTCCGGGGAGCTGTTTTTT
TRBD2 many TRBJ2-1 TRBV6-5 CASSSGIAGHNEQFF TGTGCCAGCAGTTCCGGGATAGCGGGCCACAATGAGCAGTTCTTC
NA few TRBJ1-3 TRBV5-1 CASSGSSGNTIYF TGCGCCAGCAGCGGCAGCTCTGGAAACACCATATATTTT
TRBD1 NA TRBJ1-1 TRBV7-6 CASSLDRPRQGLNTEAFF TGTGCCAGCAGCTTGGACCGCCCCCGACAGGGGTTGAACACTGAAGCTTTCTTT
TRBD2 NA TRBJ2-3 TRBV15 CATSRGTSGYFPDTQYF TGTGCCACCAGTCGCGGGACTAGCGGGTATTTCCCAGATACGCAGTATTTT
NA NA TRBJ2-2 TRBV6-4 CASSSRGGGTGELFF TGTGCCAGCAGCTCGCGCGGGGGCGGCACCGGGGAGCTGTTTTTT
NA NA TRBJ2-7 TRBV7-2 CASSLLGGPYSTYEQYF TGTGCCAGCAGCTTACTTGGAGGGCCCTATTCCACCTACGAGCAGTACTTC
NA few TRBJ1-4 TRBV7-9 CASSLTRGDEKLFF TGTGCCAGCAGCCTCACCCGGGGAGATGAAAAACTGTTTTTT
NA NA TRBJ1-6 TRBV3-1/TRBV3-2 CASTQGIGDSYNSPLHF TGTGCCAGCACCCAAGGGATAGGGGACTCCTATAATTCACCCCTCCACTTT
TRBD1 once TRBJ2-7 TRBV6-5 CASRGTVASYEQYF TGTGCCAGCAGGGGGACAGTAGCCTCCTACGAGCAGTACTTC
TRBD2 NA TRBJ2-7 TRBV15 CATSRELAGEKDEQYF TGTGCCACCAGCAGAGAACTAGCGGGAGAGAAGGACGAGCAGTACTTC
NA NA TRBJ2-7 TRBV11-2 CASPPRGHSYEQYF TGTGCCAGCCCCCCTAGAGGCCACTCCTACGAGCAGTACTTC
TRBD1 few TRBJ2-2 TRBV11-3 CASSLDGDRAGELFF TGTGCCAGCAGCTTAGATGGGGACAGAGCCGGGGAGCTGTTTTTT
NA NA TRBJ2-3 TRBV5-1 CASWEGVGTDTQYF TGCGCCAGCTGGGAAGGGGTGGGGACAGATACGCAGTATTTT
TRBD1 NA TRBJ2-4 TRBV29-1 CSAPDRGNIQYF TGCAGCGCCCCGGACAGGGGGAACATTCAGTACTTC
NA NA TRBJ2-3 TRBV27 CASSYREFADTQYF TGTGCCAGCAGTTACAGGGAATTTGCGGATACGCAGTATTTT
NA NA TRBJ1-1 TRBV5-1 CASRTALNTEAFF TGCGCCAGCCGGACAGCCTTGAACACTGAAGCTTTCTTT
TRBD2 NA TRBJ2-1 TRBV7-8 CASSARGGSGGAYNEQFF TGTGCCAGCAGCGCGAGGGGTGGTAGCGGGGGGGCGTACAATGAGCAGTTCTTC
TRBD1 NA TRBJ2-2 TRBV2 CASRASGTGYTGELFF TGTGCCAGCAGAGCATCCGGGACAGGGTACACCGGGGAGCTGTTTTTT